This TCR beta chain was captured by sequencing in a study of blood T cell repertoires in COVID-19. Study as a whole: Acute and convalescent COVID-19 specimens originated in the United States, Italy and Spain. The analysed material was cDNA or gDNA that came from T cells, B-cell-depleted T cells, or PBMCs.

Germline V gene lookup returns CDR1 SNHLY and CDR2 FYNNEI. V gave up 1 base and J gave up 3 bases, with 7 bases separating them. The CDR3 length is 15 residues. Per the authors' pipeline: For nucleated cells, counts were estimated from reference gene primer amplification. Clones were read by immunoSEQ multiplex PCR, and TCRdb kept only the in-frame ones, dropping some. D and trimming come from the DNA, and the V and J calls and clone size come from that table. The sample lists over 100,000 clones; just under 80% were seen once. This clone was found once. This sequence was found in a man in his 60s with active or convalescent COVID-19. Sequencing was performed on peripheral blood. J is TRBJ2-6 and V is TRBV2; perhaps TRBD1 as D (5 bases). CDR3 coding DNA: TGTGCCAGCAGTGAAGAGGGGCTTGGGGCCAACGTCCTGACTTTC. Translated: CASSEEGLGANVLTF.